The present T cell receptor beta chain was sequenced within a study of blood T cell repertoires in COVID-19. Study at large: Whether acute or convalescent, the COVID-19 samples came from the United States, Italy and Spain.

Authors' methods: Amplification from reference gene primers served as the basis for estimated nucleated cell counts. The protocol was immunoSEQ multiplex PCR, while the TCRdb copy is restricted to in-frame clones and leaves out a portion. From that table come the V and J calls and clone size; the DNA was used to work out D and trimming. Counted here are 90,000 to 150,000 clones, roughly four fifths occurring once; the ten biggest clones make up roughly 7.9%. Germline-derived CDR1 and CDR2 are LGHDT and YNNKEL (reference sequence). The V end lost 0 bases, the J end lost 3 bases, and 12 bases lay between the germline ends. This CDR3 is 15 amino acids long.

This sequence was found in a human donor in a cohort sampled during active COVID-19. Source material: peripheral blood. The rearrangement links TRBV3-1 (or the pseudogene TRBV3-2) to TRBJ2-7; a possible D gene is TRBD2 (7 bases). CDR3 bases: TGTGCCAGCAGCCAAGATCGGCGGGGGCACTACGAGCAGTACTTC. Protein: CASSQDRRGHYEQYF.